The source of this T cell receptor beta chain is a study of shared clonotypes between healthy human individuals. The study separated CD4+ cells into CD45RA+ naive and CD45RA-negative memory subsets. Trimming stripped 4 bases from V and 0 bases from J, with 13 bases between. Germline V lookup: CDR1 LNHDA, CDR2 SQIVND (reference sequence). The CDR3 covers 17 residues. Execution of the assay was at deep level. Profiling relied on immunoSEQ multiplex PCR, and the TCRdb table lists in-frame clones only, not all of them. The profile shows under 2,500,000 clones, around 95% of them singletons. The TCR was taken from a young man in good health. V and J are TRBV19 and TRBJ1-6; no clear D. The sequenced sample consisted of naive CD4+ T cells sorted from blood. Subset here: CD45RA+ positively selected. CDR3 DNA: TGTGCCAGTAGTACGGTGGACGTGAGCTCCTATAATTCACCCCTCCACTTT. Translating it yields CASSTVDVSSYNSPLHF.